The clone carrying this T cell receptor beta chain was counted only a few times. Its antigen is not identified. TCRdb itself ran the RT-PCR reads through MiXCR, one entry per CDR3 protein. Here the sample spans 550,000 to 600,000 distinct CDR3 sequences, 12% being singletons. The CDR3 contains 12 residues. CDR1 is ENHRY and CDR2 is SYGVKD in the germline V gene. V shed 9 bases, J shed 10 bases, and the junction held 7 bases outside the gene matches. The sample originates from a study of response to subunit inactivated influenza vaccine. Regarding the study as a whole: Authors suggested each seasonal flu vaccination may recruit only limited numbers of new T cells.

The clonotype was recovered from a man between 45 and 60 years old who received an inactivated influenza vaccine. The chain joins TRBV10-3 to TRBJ2-1; 9 bases map to TRBD2. The sequenced sample was PBMCs from blood, obtained on the day of vaccination. The CDR3 nucleotides are TGTGCCATTGGAGTAGCGGGAGACGAGCAGTTCTTC. It specifies CAIGVAGDEQFF.